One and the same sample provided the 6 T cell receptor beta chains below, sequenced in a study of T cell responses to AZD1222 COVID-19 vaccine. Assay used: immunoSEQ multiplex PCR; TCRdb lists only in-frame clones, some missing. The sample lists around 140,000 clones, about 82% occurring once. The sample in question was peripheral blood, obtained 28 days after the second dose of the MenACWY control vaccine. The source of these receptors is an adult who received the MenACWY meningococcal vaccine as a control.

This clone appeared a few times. Written as DNA, the CDR3 is TGTGCCAGCAGCGGGACTAGCGGGGGGGCGGATACGCAGTATTTT. Translation gives CASSGTSGGADTQYF. The genes are TRBV9 and TRBJ2-3, with TRBD2 matching 15 bases. V trimming: 3 bases; J trimming: 6 bases; junction bases outside the gene matches: 2. The germline CDR1 and CDR2 sequences are SGDLS and YYNGEE. The CDR3 length is 15 residues.

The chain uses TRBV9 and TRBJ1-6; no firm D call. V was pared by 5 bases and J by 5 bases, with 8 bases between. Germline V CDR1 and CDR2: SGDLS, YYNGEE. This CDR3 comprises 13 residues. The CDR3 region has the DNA TGTGCCAGCAGGCGGGGAGATAATTCACCCCTCCACTTT. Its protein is CASRRGDNSPLHF.

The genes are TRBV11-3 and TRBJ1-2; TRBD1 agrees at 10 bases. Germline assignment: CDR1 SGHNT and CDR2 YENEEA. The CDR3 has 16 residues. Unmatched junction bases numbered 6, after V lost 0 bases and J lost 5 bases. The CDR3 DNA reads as TGTGCCAGCAGCTTAGACGGGACAGGGGCCTCTTATGGCTACACCTTC. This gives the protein CASSLDGTGASYGYTF.

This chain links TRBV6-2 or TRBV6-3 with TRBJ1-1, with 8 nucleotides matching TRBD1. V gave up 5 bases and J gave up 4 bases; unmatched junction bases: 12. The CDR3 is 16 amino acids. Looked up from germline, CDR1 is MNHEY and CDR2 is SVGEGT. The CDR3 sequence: CASSLRGRGRGTEAFF. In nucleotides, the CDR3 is TGTGCCAGCAGTCTCCGGGGCAGGGGGCGCGGCACTGAAGCTTTCTTT.

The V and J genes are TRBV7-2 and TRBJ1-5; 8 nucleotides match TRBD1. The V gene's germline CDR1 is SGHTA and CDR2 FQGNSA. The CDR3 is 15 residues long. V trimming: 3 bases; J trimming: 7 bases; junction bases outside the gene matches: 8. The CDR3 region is CASSFGQGARQPQHF. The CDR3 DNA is TGTGCCAGCAGCTTCGGCCAGGGGGCTAGACAGCCCCAGCATTTT.

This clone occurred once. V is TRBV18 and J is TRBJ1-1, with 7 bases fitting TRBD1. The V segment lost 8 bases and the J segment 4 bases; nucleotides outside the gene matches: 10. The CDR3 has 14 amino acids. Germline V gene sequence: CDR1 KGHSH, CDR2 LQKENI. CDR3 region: CASPLTGSVTEAFF. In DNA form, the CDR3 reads TGTGCCAGCCCATTGACAGGGTCGGTCACTGAAGCTTTCTTT.